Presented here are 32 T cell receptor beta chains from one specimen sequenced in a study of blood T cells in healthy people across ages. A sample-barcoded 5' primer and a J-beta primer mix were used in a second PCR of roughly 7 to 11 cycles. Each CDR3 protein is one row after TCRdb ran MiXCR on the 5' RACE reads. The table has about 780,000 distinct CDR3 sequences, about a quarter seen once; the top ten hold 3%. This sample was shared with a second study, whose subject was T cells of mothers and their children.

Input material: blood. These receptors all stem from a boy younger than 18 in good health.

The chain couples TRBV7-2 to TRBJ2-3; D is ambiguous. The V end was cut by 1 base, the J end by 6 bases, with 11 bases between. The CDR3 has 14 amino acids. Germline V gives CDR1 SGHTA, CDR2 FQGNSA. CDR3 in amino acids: CASSLDGPLDTQYF. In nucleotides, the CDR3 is TGTGCCAGCAGCTTAGACGGCCCGTTGGATACGCAGTATTTT.

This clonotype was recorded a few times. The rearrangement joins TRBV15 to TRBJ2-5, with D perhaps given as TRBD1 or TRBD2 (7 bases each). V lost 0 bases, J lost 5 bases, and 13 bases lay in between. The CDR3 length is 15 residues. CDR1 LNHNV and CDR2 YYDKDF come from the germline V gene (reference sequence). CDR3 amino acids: CATSRDRQGGETQYF. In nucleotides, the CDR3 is TGTGCCACCAGCAGAGATAGGCAGGGGGGGGAGACCCAGTACTTC.

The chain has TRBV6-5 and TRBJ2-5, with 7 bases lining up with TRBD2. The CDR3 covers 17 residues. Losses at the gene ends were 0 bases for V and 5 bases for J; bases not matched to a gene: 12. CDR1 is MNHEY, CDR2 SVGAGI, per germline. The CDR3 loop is CASSYSNPAGMAETQYF. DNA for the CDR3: TGTGCCAGCAGTTACTCGAACCCAGCGGGGATGGCGGAGACCCAGTACTTC.

CDR3 DNA sequence: TGTGCCAGCTCACCACCGACAGGTTTCGAGACCCAGTACTTC. It codes for CASSPPTGFETQYF. The J gene is TRBJ2-5, the V gene TRBV18; D is perhaps TRBD1 (6 bases). In germline, CDR1 is KGHSH, CDR2 LQKENI. The germline V and J ends were trimmed by 0 bases and 5 bases, with 10 bases remaining between them. The CDR3 has 14 residues.

The chain's CDR3 is CASSEYETQYF. For the CDR3, the DNA is TGTGCCAGCAGTGAATACGAGACCCAGTACTTC. This chain uses TRBV25-1 with TRBJ2-5; D remains ambiguous. With 0 bases removed from V and 5 bases from J, the gap between germline ends came to 1 base. There are 11 residues in the CDR3. CDR1 and CDR2 (germline): MGHDK, SYGVNS.

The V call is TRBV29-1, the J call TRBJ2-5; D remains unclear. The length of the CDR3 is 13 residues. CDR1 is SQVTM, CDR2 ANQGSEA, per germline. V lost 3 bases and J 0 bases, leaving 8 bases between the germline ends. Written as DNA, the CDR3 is TGCAGCGTTGATGTGGTAAACCAAGAGACCCAGTACTTC. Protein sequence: CSVDVVNQETQYF.

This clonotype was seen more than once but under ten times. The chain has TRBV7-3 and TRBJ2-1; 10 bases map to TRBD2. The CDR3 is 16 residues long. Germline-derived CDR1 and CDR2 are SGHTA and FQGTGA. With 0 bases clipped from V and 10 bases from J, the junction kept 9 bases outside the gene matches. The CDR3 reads CASSLTASGGRGEQFF. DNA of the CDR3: TGTGCCAGCAGCTTAACGGCTAGCGGGGGCCGGGGCGAGCAGTTCTTC. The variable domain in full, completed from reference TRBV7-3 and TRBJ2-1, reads GAGVSQTPSNKVTEKGKYVELRCDPISGHTALYWYRQSLGQGPEFLIYFQGTGAADDSGLPNDRFFAVRPEGSVSTLKIQRTERGDSAVYLCASSLTASGGRGEQFFGPGTRLTVL.

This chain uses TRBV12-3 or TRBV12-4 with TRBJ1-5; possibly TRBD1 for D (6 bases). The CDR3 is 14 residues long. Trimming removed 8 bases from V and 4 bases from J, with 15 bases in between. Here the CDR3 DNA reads TGTGCCAGCGGGGGCGGGGTCCGAAATCAGCCCCAGCATTTT. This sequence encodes CASGGGVRNQPQHF.

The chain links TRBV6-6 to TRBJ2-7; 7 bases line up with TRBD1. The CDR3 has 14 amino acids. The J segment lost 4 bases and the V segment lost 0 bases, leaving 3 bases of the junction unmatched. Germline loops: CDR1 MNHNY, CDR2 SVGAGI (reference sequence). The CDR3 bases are TGTGCCAGCAGTTACTCCCGGGACAGATACGAGCAGTACTTC. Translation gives CASSYSRDRYEQYF.

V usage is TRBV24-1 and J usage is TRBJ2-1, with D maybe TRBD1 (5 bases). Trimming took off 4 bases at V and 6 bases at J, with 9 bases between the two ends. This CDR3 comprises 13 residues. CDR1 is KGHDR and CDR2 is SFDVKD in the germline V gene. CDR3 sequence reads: CATSEVGVNEQFF. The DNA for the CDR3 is TGTGCCACCAGTGAGGTAGGGGTCAATGAGCAGTTCTTC.

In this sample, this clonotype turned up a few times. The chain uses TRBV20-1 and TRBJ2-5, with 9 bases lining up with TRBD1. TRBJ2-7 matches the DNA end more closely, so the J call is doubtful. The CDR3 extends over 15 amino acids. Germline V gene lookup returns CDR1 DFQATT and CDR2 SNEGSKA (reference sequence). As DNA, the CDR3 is TGCAGTGCCAACCGGCGGGACAGGGCAACGGGCGAGCAGTACTTC. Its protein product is CSANRRDRATGEQYF.

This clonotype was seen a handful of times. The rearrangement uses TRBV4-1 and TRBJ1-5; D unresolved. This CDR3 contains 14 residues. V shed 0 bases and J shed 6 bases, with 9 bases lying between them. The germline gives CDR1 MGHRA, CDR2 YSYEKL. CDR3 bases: TGCGCCAGCAGCCAAGATAGTAGTCGTCAGCCCCAGCATTTT. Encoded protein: CASSQDSSRQPQHF.

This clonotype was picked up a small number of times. The chain's CDR3 is CASSADTGPTEAFF. CDR3 nucleotide sequence: TGTGCCAGCTCAGCCGACACAGGGCCGACTGAAGCTTTCTTT. The chain joins TRBV18 to TRBJ1-1; the D gene is possibly TRBD1 (6 bases). V was cut by 5 bases and J by 5 bases, with 15 bases left in between. From germline, CDR1 is KGHSH and CDR2 LQKENI. The CDR3 runs to 14 residues.

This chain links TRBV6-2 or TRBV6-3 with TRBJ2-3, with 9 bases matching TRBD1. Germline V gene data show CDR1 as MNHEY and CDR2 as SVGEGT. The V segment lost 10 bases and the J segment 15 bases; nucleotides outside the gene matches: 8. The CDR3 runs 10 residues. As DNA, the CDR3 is TGTGCCATTGGACAGGGGCCCGTATATTTT. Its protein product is CAIGQGPVYF.

CDR3 region: CASSDRGLMYGYTF. CDR3 DNA sequence: TGTGCCAGCAGCGACAGGGGGCTAATGTATGGCTACACCTTC. The chain is built from TRBV13 and TRBJ1-2, with TRBD1 matching 10 bases. This CDR3 is 14 amino acids long. Trimming took 5 bases from V and 5 from J; bases not matched to a gene: 5. CDR1 is PRHDT and CDR2 is FYEKMQ in the germline V gene (reference sequence). Full variable domain (remainder filled in from reference TRBV13 and TRBJ1-2): AAGVIQSPRHLIKEKRETATLKCYPIPRHDTVYWYQQGPGQDPQFLISFYEKMQSDKGSIPDRFSAQQFSDYHSELNMSSLELGDSALYFCASSDRGLMYGYTFGSGTRLTVV.

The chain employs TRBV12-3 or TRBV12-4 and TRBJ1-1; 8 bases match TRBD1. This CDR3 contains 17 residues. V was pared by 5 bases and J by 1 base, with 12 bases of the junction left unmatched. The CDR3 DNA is TGTGCCAGCAGTGTGAGACAGGGGAGTTTTTCGAACACTGAAGCTTTCTTT. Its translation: CASSVRQGSFSNTEAFF.

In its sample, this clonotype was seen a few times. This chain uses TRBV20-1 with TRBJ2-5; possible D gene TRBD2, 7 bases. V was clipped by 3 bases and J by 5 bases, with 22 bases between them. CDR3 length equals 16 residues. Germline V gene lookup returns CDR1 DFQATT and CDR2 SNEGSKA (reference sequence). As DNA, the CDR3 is TGCAGTGCTAGTATCTTGGGGGGGGCCTGGTGGGAGACCCAGTACTTC. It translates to CSASILGGAWWETQYF.

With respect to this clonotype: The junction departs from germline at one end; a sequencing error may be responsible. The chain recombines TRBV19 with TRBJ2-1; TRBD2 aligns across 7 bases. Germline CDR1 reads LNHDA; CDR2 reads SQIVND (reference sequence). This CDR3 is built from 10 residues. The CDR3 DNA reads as TGTGCCAGTAGCGGGGGGTCAAGGGCCTTC. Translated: CASSGGSRAF.

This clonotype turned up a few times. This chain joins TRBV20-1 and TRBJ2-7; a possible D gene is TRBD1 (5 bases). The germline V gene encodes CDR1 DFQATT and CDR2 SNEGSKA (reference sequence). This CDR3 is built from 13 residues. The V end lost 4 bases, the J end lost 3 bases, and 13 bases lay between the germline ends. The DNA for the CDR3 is TGCAGTGCTACAAGGACATCGAGCTACGAGCAGTACTTC. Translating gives CSATRTSSYEQYF.

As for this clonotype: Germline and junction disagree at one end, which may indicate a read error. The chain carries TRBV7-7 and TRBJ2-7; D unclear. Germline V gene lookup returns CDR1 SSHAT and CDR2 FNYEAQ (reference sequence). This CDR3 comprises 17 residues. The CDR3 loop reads CASSLCFWQESSYEQYF. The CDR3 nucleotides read TGTGCTAGCAGCTTATGTTTCTGGCAGGAGTCCTCCTACGAGCAGTACTTC.

CDR3 residues: CSAPSSGSITDTQYF. In DNA form, the CDR3 reads TGCAGTGCTCCCTCTAGCGGGAGTATCACAGATACGCAGTATTTT. The rearrangement links TRBV20-1 to TRBJ2-3, with 10 bases aligning to TRBD2. Germline trimming cut 5 bases from V and 2 bases from J; bases unmatched to any gene: 7. The CDR3 consists of 15 residues. CDR1 is DFQATT and CDR2 is SNEGSKA in the germline V gene (reference sequence).

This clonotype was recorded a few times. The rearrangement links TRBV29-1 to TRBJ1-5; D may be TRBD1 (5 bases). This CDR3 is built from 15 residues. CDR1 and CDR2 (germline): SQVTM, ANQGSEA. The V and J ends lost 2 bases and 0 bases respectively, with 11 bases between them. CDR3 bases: TGCAGCGTTGAATGGGGGGAGGGTAGCAATCAGCCCCAGCATTTT. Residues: CSVEWGEGSNQPQHF.

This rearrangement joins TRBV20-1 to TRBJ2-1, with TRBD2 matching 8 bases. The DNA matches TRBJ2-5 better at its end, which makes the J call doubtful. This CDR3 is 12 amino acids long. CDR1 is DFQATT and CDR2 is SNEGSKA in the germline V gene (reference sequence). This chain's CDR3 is CSARTSTGPQYF. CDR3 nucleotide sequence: TGCAGTGCTCGGACTAGCACGGGGCCCCAGTACTTC.

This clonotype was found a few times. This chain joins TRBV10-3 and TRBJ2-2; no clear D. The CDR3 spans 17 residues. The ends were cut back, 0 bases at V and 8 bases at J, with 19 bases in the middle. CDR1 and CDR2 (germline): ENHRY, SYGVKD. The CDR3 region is CAISESSRASLRGELFF. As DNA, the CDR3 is TGTGCCATCAGTGAGTCGAGCCGAGCCTCCCTCCGTGGGGAGCTGTTTTTT.

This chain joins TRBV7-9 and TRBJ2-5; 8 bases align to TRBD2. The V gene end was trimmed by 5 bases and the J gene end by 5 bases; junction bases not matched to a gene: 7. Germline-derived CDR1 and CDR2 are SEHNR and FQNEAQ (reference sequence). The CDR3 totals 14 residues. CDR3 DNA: TGTGCCAGCAGCGCCAATAGCGGGACGGAGACCCAGTACTTC. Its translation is CASSANSGTETQYF.

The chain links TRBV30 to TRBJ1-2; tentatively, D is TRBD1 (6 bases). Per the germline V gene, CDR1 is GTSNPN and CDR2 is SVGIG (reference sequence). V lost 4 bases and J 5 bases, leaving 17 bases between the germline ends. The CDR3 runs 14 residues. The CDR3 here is CAWTRWGTTYGYTF. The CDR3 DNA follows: TGTGCCTGGACTCGCTGGGGGACAACTTATGGCTACACCTTC.

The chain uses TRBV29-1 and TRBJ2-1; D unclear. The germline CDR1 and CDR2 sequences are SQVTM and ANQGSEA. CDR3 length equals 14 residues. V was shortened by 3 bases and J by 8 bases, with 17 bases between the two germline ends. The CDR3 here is CSVDPGVRSHEQFF. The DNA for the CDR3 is TGCAGCGTTGATCCTGGCGTCCGAAGCCATGAGCAGTTCTTC.

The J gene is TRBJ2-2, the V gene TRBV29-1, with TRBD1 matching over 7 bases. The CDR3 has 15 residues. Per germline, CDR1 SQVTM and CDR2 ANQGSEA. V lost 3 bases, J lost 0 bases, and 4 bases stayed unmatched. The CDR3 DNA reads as TGCAGCGTTGACACAGGGGCAGCGAACACCGGGGAGCTGTTTTTT. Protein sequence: CSVDTGAANTGELFF.

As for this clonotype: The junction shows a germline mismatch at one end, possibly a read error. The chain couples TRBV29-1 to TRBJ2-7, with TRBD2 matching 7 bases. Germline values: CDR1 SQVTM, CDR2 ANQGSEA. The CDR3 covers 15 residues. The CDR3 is CSVEDGLAAYREQHF. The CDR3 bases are TGCAGCGTTGAAGATGGGCTAGCGGCCTACCGAGAGCAGCACTTC.

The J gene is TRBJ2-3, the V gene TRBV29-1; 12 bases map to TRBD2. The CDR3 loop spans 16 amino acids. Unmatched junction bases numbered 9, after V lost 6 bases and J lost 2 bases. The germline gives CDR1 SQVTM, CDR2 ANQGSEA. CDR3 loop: CSVGLTSGGFTDTQYF. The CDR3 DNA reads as TGCAGCGTCGGACTGACTAGCGGGGGATTCACAGATACGCAGTATTTT.

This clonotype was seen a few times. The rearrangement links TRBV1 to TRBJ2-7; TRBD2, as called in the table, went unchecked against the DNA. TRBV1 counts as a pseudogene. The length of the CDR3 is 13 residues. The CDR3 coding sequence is TGCACCAGGAGACTAGCGGTGGTTTGGGAGCAGTACTTC. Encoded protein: CTRRLAVVWEQYF.

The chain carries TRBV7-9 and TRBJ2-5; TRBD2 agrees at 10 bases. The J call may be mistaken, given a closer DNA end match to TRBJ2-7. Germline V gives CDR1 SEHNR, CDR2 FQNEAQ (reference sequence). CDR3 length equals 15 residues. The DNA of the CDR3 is TGTGCCAGCAGTACTTCTAGCGGGAGCTCCTACGAGCAGTACTTC. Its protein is CASSTSSGSSYEQYF.